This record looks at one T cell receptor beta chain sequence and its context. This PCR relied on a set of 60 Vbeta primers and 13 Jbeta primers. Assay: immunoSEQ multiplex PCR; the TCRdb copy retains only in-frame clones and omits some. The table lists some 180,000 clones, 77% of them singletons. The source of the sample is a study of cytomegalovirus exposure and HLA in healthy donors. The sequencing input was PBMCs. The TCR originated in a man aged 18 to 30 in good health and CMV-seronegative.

The CDR3 DNA reads as TGCAGCGTTGACAGGGGTTCTGAAGCTTTCTTT. As protein: CSVDRGSEAFF. The chain links TRBV29-1 to TRBJ1-1; possible D gene TRBD1, 6 bases. The germline V gene has CDR1 SQVTM and CDR2 ANQGSEA. The CDR3 is made up of 11 amino acids. Trimming removed 3 bases from V and 6 bases from J, with 8 bases in between.